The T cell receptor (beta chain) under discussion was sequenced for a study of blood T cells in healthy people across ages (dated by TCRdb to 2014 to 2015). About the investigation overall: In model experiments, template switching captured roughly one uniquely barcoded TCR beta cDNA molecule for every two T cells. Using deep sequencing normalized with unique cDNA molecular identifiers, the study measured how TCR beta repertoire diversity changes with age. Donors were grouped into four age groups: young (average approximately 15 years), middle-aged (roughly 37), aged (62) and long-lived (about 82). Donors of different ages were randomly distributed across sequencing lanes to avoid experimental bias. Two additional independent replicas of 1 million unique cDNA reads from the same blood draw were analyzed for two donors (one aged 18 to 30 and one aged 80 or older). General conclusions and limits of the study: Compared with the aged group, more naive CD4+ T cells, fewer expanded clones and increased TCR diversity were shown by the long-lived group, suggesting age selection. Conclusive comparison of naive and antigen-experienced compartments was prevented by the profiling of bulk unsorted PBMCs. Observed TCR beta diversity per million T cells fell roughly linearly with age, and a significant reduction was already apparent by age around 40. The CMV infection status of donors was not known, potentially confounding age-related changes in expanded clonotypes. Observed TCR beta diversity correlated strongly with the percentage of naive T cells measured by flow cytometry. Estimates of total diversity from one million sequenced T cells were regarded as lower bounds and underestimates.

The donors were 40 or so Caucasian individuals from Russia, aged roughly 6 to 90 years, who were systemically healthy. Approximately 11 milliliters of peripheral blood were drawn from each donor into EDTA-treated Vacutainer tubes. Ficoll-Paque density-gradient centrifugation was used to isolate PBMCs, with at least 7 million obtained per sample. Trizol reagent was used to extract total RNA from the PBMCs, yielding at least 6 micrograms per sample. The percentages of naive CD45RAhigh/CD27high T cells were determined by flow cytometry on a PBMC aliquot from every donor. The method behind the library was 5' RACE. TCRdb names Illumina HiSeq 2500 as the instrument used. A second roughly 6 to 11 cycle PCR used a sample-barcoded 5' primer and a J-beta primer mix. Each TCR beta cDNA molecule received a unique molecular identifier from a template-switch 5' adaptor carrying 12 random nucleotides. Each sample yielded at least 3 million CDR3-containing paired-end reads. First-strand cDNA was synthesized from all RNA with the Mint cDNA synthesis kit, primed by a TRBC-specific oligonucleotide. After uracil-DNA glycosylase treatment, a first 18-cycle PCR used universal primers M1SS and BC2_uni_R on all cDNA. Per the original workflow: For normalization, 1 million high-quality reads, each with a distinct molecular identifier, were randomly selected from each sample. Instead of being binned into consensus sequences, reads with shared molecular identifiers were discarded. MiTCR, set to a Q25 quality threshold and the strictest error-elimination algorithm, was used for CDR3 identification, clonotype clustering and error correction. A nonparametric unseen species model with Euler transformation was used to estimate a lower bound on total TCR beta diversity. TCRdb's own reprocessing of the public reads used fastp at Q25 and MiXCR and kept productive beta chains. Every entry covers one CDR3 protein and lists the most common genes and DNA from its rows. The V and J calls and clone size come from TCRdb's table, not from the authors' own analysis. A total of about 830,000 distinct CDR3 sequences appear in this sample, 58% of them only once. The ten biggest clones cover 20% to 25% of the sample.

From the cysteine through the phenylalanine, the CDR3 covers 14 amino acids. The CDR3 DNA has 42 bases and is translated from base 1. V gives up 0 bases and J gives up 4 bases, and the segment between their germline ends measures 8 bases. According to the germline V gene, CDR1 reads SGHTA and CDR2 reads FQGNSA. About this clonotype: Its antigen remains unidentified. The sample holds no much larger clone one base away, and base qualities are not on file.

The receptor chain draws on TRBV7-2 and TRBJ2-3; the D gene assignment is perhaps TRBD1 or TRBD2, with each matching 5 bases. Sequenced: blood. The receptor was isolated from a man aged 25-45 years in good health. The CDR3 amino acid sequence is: CASSLAGRADTQYF. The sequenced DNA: TGTGCCAGCAGCTTAGCGGGACGTGCAGATACGCAGTATTTT.